This record looks at one TCR beta chain sequence and its context. The junction departs from germline at one end; a sequencing error may be responsible. Germline loops: CDR1 MGHRA, CDR2 YSYEKL. This CDR3 contains 15 residues. Starting material of 400 to 600 ng total RNA yielded TCR beta cDNA via a constant-region primer. Researchers made the TCR beta libraries by running three nested multiplex PCR rounds with slightly modified ARM-PCR. The study ran its first two PCR rounds for 9 to 10 cycles each, using TRBV1-TRBV30 forward primers and a C-beta reverse primer. In TCRdb, the multiplex PCR reads were re-called with MiXCR into one record per CDR3 protein. This sample has 47,000 or so distinct CDR3 sequences; about 68% occur once, and the top ten carry approximately 30%. These data originate in a study of tumor-infiltrating lymphocytes in primary liver carcinoma. Extraction of RNA together with DNA used roughly 20-32 mg of unsorted bulk tissue. Sampling of every tumor involved five separate regions. These included the tumor centre.

The sequenced sample was liver tumor tissue from sampling region 3. Subset denoted: tumor region T3, left-lateral pole. This TCR came from a man aged 40-49 years with primary liver carcinoma and hepatitis B virus infection. The rearrangement links TRBV4-1 to TRBJ2-7; D remains ambiguous. In DNA, the CDR3 is TGCGCCAGCTGCCAATCTGGCTCTGATACCTACGAGGAGTACTTC. This codes for CASCQSGSDTYEEYF.